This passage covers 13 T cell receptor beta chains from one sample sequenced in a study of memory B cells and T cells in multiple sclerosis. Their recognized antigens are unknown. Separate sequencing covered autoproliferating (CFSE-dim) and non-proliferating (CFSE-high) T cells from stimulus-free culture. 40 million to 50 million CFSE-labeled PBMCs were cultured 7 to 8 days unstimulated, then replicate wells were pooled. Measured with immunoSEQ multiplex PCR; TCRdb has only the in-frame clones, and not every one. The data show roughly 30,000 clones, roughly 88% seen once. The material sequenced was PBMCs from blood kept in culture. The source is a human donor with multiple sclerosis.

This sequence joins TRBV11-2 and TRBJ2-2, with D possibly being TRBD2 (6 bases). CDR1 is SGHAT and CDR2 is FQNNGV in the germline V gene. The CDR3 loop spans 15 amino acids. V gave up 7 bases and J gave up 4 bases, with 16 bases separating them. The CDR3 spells CASTTGVGVTGELFF. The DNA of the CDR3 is TGTGCCAGCACCACGGGAGTGGGAGTCACCGGGGAGCTGTTTTTT.

CDR3 residues: CASSLGTGVNEQFF. In DNA form, the CDR3 reads TGTGCCAGCAGTTTAGGGACAGGGGTTAATGAGCAGTTCTTC. The V gene is TRBV27, the J gene TRBJ2-1, with 10 nucleotides matching TRBD1. V trimming: 2 bases; J trimming: 7 bases; junction bases outside the gene matches: 2. The length of the CDR3 is 14 residues. Per germline, CDR1 MNHEY and CDR2 SMNVEV (reference sequence).

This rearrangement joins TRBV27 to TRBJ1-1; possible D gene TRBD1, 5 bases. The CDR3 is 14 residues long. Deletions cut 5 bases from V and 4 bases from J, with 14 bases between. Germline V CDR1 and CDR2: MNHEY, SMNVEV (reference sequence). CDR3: CASSPARGSTEAFF. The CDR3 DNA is TGTGCCAGCAGTCCCGCCCGGGGGAGCACTGAAGCTTTCTTT.

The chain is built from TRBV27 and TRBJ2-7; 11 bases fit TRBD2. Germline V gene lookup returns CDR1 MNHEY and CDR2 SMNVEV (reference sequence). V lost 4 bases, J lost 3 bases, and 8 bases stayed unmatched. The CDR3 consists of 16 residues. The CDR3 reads CASSSRLAGSYYEQYF. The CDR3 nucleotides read TGTGCCAGCAGTTCCAGACTAGCGGGAAGTTACTACGAGCAGTACTTC.

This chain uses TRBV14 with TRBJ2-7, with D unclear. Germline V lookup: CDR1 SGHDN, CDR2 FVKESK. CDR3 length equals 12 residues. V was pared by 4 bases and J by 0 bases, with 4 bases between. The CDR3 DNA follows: TGTGCCAGCAGCCGGAACTCCTACGAGCAGTACTTC. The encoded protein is CASSRNSYEQYF.

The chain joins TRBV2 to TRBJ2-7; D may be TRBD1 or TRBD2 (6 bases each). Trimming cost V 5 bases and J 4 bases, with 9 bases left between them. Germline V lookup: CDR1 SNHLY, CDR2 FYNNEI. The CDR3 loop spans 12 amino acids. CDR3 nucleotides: TGTGCCAGCAGTCCGGGGGCGTACGAGCAGTACTTC. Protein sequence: CASSPGAYEQYF. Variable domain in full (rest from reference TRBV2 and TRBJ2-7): EPEVTQTPSHQVTQMGQEVILRCVPISNHLYFYWYRQILGQKVEFLVSFYNNEISEKSEIFDDQFSVERPDGSNFTLKIRSTKLEDSAMYFCASSPGAYEQYFGPGTRLTVT.

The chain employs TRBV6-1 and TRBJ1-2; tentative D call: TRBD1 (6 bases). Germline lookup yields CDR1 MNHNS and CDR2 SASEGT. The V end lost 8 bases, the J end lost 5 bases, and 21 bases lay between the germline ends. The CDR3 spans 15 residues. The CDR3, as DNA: TGTGCCAGCGGCATTTCGGACAGTGCTCTTTATGGCTACACCTTC. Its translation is CASGISDSALYGYTF.

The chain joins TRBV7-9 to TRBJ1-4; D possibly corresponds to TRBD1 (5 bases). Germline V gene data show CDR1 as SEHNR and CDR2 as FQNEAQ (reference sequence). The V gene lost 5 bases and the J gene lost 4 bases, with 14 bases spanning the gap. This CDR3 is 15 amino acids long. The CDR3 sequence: CASSAPGGFNEKLFF. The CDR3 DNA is TGTGCCAGCAGCGCCCCGGGGGGGTTTAATGAAAAACTGTTTTTT.

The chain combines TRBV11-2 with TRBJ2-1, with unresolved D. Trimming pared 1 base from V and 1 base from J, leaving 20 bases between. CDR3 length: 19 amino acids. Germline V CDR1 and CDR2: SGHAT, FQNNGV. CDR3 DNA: TGTGCCAGCAGCTTAGCTCCCGACCTTTATCGGATTTCCTACAATGAGCAGTTCTTC. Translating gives CASSLAPDLYRISYNEQFF.

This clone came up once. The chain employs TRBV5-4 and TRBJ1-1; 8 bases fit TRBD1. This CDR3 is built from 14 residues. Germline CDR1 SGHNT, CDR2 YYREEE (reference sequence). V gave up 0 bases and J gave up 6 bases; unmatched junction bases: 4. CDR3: CASSLGDRRSEAFF. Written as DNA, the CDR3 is TGTGCCAGCAGCTTGGGGGACAGGAGATCTGAAGCTTTCTTT.

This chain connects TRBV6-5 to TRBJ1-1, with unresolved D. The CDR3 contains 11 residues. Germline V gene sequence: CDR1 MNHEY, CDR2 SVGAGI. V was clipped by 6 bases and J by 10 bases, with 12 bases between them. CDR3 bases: TGTGCCAGCAGGGGGTTGAGAGGAGCTTTCTTT. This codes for CASRGLRGAFF.

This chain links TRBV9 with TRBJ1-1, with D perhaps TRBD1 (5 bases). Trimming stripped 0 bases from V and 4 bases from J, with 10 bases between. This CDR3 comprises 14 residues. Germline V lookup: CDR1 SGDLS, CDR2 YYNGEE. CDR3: CASSVDSGFTEAFF. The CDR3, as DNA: TGTGCCAGCAGCGTAGATTCAGGGTTCACTGAAGCTTTCTTT.

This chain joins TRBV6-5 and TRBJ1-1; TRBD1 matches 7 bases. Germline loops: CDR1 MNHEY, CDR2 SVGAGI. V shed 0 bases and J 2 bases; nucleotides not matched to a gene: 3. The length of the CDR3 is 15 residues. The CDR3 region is CASSYSGTVNTEAFF. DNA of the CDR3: TGTGCCAGCAGTTACTCCGGGACAGTAAACACTGAAGCTTTCTTT.